The 8 T cell receptor beta chains below all came from one sample that was sequenced in a study of control samples from healthy donors and cancer patients (TCRdb year 2020). Receptor libraries were prepared by the immunoSEQ multiplex PCR assay. Held by TCRdb, this immuneACCESS table contains in-frame sequences only and omits some clones. Under half of the omission traces to an unresolved V gene where checked; the cause of the rest is unknown. This sample holds 100,000 to 150,000 clones; over 80% were observed only once. The top ten clonotypes cover roughly 0.54% of the sample. The sample was PBMCs. These receptors were obtained from a man older than 75 with head and neck cancer.

The chain recombines TRBV7-9 with TRBJ2-3; TRBD1 matches 11 bases. Germline trimming cut 5 bases from V and 0 bases from J; bases unmatched to any gene: 4. Germline CDR1 and CDR2: SEHNR and FQNEAQ (reference sequence). This CDR3 comprises 16 residues. The CDR3 protein is CASSLGQGASTDTQYF. The CDR3 region has the DNA TGTGCCAGCAGCCTCGGACAGGGGGCTAGCACAGATACGCAGTATTTT.

The chain couples TRBV3-1 (or the pseudogene TRBV3-2) to TRBJ1-4; no definite D call. Germline loops: CDR1 LGHDT, CDR2 YNNKEL (reference sequence). Between the trimmed V and J ends, which lost 4 bases and 5 bases, there was a span of 5 bases. The CDR3 consists of 12 residues. The CDR3 sequence is CASSLLNEKLFF. The DNA for the CDR3 is TGTGCCAGCAGCCTCCTCAATGAAAAACTGTTTTTT.

The chain has TRBV7-9 and TRBJ1-1; tentative D call: TRBD1 (6 bases). V dropped 0 bases and J dropped 8 bases, with 13 bases sitting between them. The CDR3 contains 14 residues. Germline V gene lookup returns CDR1 SEHNR and CDR2 FQNEAQ (reference sequence). This CDR3 reads CASSLALRGPEAFF. CDR3 DNA sequence: TGTGCCAGCAGCTTAGCGCTCAGGGGACCCGAAGCTTTCTTT.

The chain carries TRBV14 and TRBJ1-4, with no clear D. CDR1 is SGHDN, CDR2 FVKESK, per germline. The CDR3 extends over 15 amino acids. Trimming cost V 0 bases and J 7 bases, with 12 bases left between them. The DNA of the CDR3 is TGTGCCAGCAGCCAAGATCTTTTCGGCGGTGAAAAACTGTTTTTT. Protein sequence: CASSQDLFGGEKLFF.

The chain recombines TRBV18 with TRBJ1-2; D is unclear. The germline V gene has CDR1 KGHSH and CDR2 LQKENI. This CDR3 has 13 amino acids. V shed 6 bases and J shed 4 bases, with 12 bases lying between them. CDR3 protein: CASSSGAPYGYTF. The CDR3 DNA reads as TGTGCCAGCTCTTCCGGAGCCCCCTATGGCTACACCTTC.

The chain uses TRBV19 and TRBJ1-2; D is uncertain. Germline values: CDR1 LNHDA, CDR2 SQIVND (reference sequence). The CDR3 spans 12 residues. V lost 8 bases and J lost 4, with 11 bases in between. The CDR3 DNA follows: TGTGCCAGTTCTGCAGGCGGCTATGGCTACACCTTC. Translating gives CASSAGGYGYTF.

J is TRBJ1-1 and V is TRBV5-4, with 10 positions matching TRBD1. From germline, CDR1 is SGHNT and CDR2 YYREEE (reference sequence). Losses at the gene ends were 5 bases for V and 5 bases for J; bases not matched to a gene: 6. This CDR3 comprises 14 residues. The CDR3 protein is CASRPGQGRTEAFF. CDR3 DNA: TGTGCCAGCAGACCGGGACAGGGGAGGACTGAAGCTTTCTTT.

J is TRBJ2-1 and V is TRBV2; 8 bases align to TRBD1. The CDR3 has 16 amino acids. CDR1 SNHLY and CDR2 FYNNEI come from the germline V gene. Trimming removed 5 bases from V and 0 bases from J; junction bases left unmatched: 6. The CDR3 loop is CASSRDRMSSYNEQFF. The CDR3 DNA reads TGTGCCAGCAGTAGGGACAGGATGAGCTCCTACAATGAGCAGTTCTTC.